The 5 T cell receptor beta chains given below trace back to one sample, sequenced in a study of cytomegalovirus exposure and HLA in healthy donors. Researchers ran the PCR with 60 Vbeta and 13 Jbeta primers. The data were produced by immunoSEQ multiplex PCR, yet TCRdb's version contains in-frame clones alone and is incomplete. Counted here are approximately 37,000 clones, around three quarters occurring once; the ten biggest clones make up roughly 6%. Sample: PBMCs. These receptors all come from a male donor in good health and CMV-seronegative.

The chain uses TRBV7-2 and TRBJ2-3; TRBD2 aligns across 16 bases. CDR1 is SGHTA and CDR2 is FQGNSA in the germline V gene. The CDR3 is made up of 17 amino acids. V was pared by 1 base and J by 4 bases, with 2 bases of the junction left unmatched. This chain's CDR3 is CASSLEGLAGGPDTQYF. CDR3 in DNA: TGTGCCAGCAGCTTAGAGGGACTAGCGGGGGGGCCAGATACGCAGTATTTT.

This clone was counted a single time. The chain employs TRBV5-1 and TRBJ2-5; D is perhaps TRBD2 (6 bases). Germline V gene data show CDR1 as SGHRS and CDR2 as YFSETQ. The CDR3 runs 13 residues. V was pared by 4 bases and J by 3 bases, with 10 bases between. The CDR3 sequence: CASSLWGEETQYF. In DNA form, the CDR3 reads TGCGCCAGCAGCCTCTGGGGGGAAGAGACCCAGTACTTC.

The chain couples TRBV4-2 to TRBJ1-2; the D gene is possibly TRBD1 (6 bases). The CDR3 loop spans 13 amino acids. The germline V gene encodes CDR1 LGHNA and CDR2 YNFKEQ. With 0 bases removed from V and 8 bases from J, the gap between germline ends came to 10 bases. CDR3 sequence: CASSQDWGGGYTF. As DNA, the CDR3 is TGTGCCAGCAGCCAAGATTGGGGGGGCGGCTACACCTTC.

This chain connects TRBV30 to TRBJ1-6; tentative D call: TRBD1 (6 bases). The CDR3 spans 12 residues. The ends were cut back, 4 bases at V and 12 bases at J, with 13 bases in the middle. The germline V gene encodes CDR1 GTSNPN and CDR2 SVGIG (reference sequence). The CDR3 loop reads CAWTRTEQPLHF. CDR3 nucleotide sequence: TGTGCCTGGACCCGGACAGAACAACCCCTCCACTTT.

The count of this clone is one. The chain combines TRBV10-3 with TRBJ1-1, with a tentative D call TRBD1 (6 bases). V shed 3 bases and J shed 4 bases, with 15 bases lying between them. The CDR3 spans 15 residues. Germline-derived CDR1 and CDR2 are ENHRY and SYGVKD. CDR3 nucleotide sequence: TGTGCCATCAGTGATGGTTCAGTCAGGGGCACTGAAGCTTTCTTT. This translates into CAISDGSVRGTEAFF.